This T cell receptor (beta chain) was sequenced in a study of blood T cell repertoires in COVID-19. About the study: Sources were T cells, B-cell-depleted T cells, or PBMCs; the material itself was cDNA or gDNA.

There are 14 residues in the CDR3. From germline, CDR1 is SGHAT and CDR2 FQNNGV. V shed 3 bases and J shed 6 bases, with 15 bases lying between them. Individuals aged roughly 18 to 95 years were recruited from fewer than 25 US areas. This table comes from immunoSEQ multiplex PCR, and its TCRdb copy is limited to in-frame clones, with some not included. The table shows about 140,000 clones, with 85% to 90% occurring only once. In its sample, this clone was seen once. Material: PBMCs or T cells enriched from blood (not recorded which). The V gene is TRBV11-2, the J gene TRBJ2-7, with a possible D match to TRBD1 (6 bases). This receptor was obtained from a man between 60 and 75 years old who had recovered from COVID-19. CDR3 coding DNA: TGTGCCAGCAGCTTGGTCAACAGGGTGGGCGAGCAGTACTTC. It is translated as CASSLVNRVGEQYF. The complete variable domain, with remaining parts taken from reference TRBV11-2 and TRBJ2-7, reads EAGVAQSPRYKIIEKRQSVAFWCNPISGHATLYWYQQILGQGPKLLIQFQNNGVVDDSQLPKDRFSAERLKGVDSTLKIQPAKLEDSAVYLCASSLVNRVGEQYFGPGTRLTVT.